These 19 T cell receptor beta chains were sequenced from one sample in a study of shared clonotypes between healthy human individuals. Assay used: immunoSEQ multiplex PCR; TCRdb lists only in-frame clones, some missing. This repertoire shows roughly 1,500,000 clones, 98% found once; its top ten account for 0.3% to 0.45%. Sequences were obtained from naive CD4+ T cells sorted from blood. Subset: CD45RA+ positively selected. All receptors come from a young man in good health.

This chain uses TRBV5-5 with TRBJ2-2, with D maybe TRBD2 (6 bases). CDR1 is SGHKS and CDR2 is YYEKEE in the germline V gene (reference sequence). The CDR3 has 15 residues. Trimming pared 4 bases from V and 4 bases from J, leaving 14 bases between. This CDR3 is CASSRTMGPTGELFF. The CDR3 bases are TGTGCCAGCAGCCGGACTATGGGACCCACCGGGGAGCTGTTTTTT.

This chain joins TRBV12-5 and TRBJ2-1, with 11 nucleotides matching TRBD2. Germline trimming cut 6 bases from V and 0 bases from J; bases unmatched to any gene: 16. Germline assignment: CDR1 LGHNT and CDR2 FRNRAP. This CDR3 has 20 residues. The CDR3 DNA reads as TGTGCTAGTGGCCCATTAGCGGGAGGGCCGAGTATTCCCTCCTACAATGAGCAGTTCTTC. Amino acid sequence: CASGPLAGGPSIPSYNEQFF.

The chain uses TRBV5-4 and TRBJ2-2; 7 nucleotides agree with TRBD1. The V and J ends lost 5 bases and 6 bases, in that order; junction bases with no gene match: 4. Germline CDR1 and CDR2: SGHNT and YYREEE (reference sequence). The CDR3 is 13 residues long. The CDR3: CASSNQGAGELFF. The DNA of the CDR3 is TGTGCCAGCAGTAACCAGGGGGCCGGGGAGCTGTTTTTT.

J is TRBJ2-7 and V is TRBV7-2, with 7 bases identical to TRBD2. This CDR3 has 16 residues. The V gene end was trimmed by 4 bases and the J gene end by 2 bases; junction bases not matched to a gene: 11. Germline CDR1 is SGHTA and CDR2 is FQGNSA. The CDR3 sequence: CASSSSASGATYEQYF. The CDR3 nucleotides read TGTGCCAGCAGCTCCTCTGCTAGCGGAGCCACCTACGAGCAGTACTTC.

The chain couples TRBV7-6 to TRBJ2-7, with TRBD2 as a possible D gene (6 bases). Germline V gene data show CDR1 as SGHVS and CDR2 as FNYEAQ. V dropped 3 bases and J dropped 0 bases, with 9 bases sitting between them. The CDR3 has 14 amino acids. The CDR3 is CASSLDYNSYEQYF. The CDR3 DNA is TGTGCCAGCAGCTTGGACTACAACTCCTACGAGCAGTACTTC.

This chain joins TRBV27 and TRBJ2-2; D not certain. With 4 bases removed from V and 6 bases from J, the gap between germline ends came to 30 bases. Germline-derived CDR1 and CDR2 are MNHEY and SMNVEV (reference sequence). The CDR3 covers 20 residues. This CDR3 is CASSSVTRKRSQEISGELFF. Written as DNA, the CDR3 is TGTGCCAGCAGTTCCGTGACACGTAAGAGATCCCAAGAAATTTCCGGGGAGCTGTTTTTT.

J is TRBJ2-7 and V is TRBV4-1; TRBD1 agrees at 8 bases. CDR1 and CDR2 from the germline V gene are MGHRA and YSYEKL. This CDR3 has 15 residues. With 3 bases clipped from V and 2 bases from J, the junction kept 6 bases outside the gene matches. Here the CDR3 reads CASSQGQVHTYEQYF. The CDR3 nucleotides read TGCGCCAGCAGCCAGGGACAGGTCCACACCTACGAGCAGTACTTC.

This sequence joins TRBV4-3 and TRBJ2-3, with D hard to call. CDR1 is LGHNA, CDR2 YSLEER, per germline. V gave up 0 bases and J gave up 6 bases, with 10 bases separating them. The CDR3 has 14 residues. The CDR3: CASSQDRFLDTQYF. The CDR3 DNA reads as TGCGCCAGCAGCCAAGATAGGTTTCTGGATACGCAGTATTTT.

The CDR3 spells CASSASSGVPYEQYF. The CDR3 coding sequence is TGTGCCAGCAGCGCGTCTAGCGGGGTCCCTTACGAGCAGTACTTC. This chain uses TRBV11-2 with TRBJ2-7; 9 nucleotides line up with TRBD2. In germline, CDR1 is SGHAT, CDR2 FQNNGV. The CDR3 extends over 15 amino acids. V was clipped by 5 bases and J by 4 bases; unmatched bases: 9.

This clone occurred once. The V and J genes are TRBV27 and TRBJ1-5, with D possibly matching TRBD1 (5 bases). Between the trimmed V and J ends, which lost 0 bases and 6 bases, there was a span of 12 bases. Germline CDR1 MNHEY, CDR2 SMNVEV (reference sequence). This CDR3 is built from 15 residues. CDR3: CASSLSPGLSQPQHF. DNA of the CDR3: TGTGCCAGCAGTTTATCGCCAGGGCTAAGTCAGCCCCAGCATTTT.

The chain employs TRBV6-4 and TRBJ2-2, with 10 positions matching TRBD2. Trimming at V came to 8 bases and at J to 0 bases, leaving 6 bases not matched to a gene. Germline values: CDR1 MRHNA, CDR2 SNTAGT. This CDR3 has 16 residues. CDR3 nucleotide sequence: TGTGCCAGCGCAAGGACTAGCGGACCGAACACCGGGGAGCTGTTTTTT. This sequence encodes CASARTSGPNTGELFF.

As concerns this clone: Other DNA sequences from this sample encode an identical CDR3 as well. The chain carries TRBV28 and TRBJ1-5; D uncertain. The CDR3 totals 12 residues. V lost 3 bases and J 7 bases, leaving 7 bases between the germline ends. CDR1 and CDR2 (germline): MDHEN, SYDVKM. As DNA, the CDR3 is TGTGCCAGCAGTTTGTCTGGGCAGCCCCAGCATTTT. It is translated as CASSLSGQPQHF.

V and J are TRBV4-3 and TRBJ2-4; D is perhaps TRBD1 or TRBD2 (6 bases each). The CDR3 extends over 16 amino acids. CDR1 and CDR2 (germline): LGHNA, YSLEER. Trimming left V 0 bases short and J 0 bases short, with 9 bases between. CDR3 nucleotides: TGCGCCAGCAGCCAAGAAGGGGGGTCAGCCAAAAACATTCAGTACTTC. It encodes CASSQEGGSAKNIQYF.

The chain's CDR3 is CASSLAYGGNTEAFF. As DNA, the CDR3 is TGTGCCAGCAGCTTGGCGTACGGGGGGAACACTGAAGCTTTCTTT. The rearrangement joins TRBV5-4 to TRBJ1-1, with D tentatively TRBD1 (5 bases). The germline V and J ends were trimmed by 0 bases and 1 base, with 10 bases remaining between them. The CDR3 has 15 residues. Germline values: CDR1 SGHNT, CDR2 YYREEE (reference sequence). Full variable domain (missing parts from reference TRBV5-4 and TRBJ1-1): ETGVTQSPTHLIKTRGQQVTLRCSSQSGHNTVSWYQQALGQGPQFIFQYYREEENGRGNFPPRFSGLQFPNYSSELNVNALELDDSALYLCASSLAYGGNTEAFFGQGTRLTVV.

This rearrangement joins TRBV29-1 to TRBJ2-3; D ambiguous. The CDR3 runs 14 residues. Germline lookup yields CDR1 SQVTM and CDR2 ANQGSEA. V lost 2 bases, J lost 1 base, and 10 bases lay in between. The CDR3 region has the DNA TGCAGCGTTGAACGCCTGTATCGCACAGATACGCAGTATTTT. Translating it yields CSVERLYRTDTQYF.

The rearrangement joins TRBV28 to TRBJ1-2; the D gene is possibly TRBD1 (5 bases). Germline assignment: CDR1 MDHEN and CDR2 SYDVKM. The CDR3 totals 14 residues. The V gene lost 3 bases and the J gene lost 7 bases, with 15 bases spanning the gap. CDR3 loop: CASSFSGLYFGYTF. CDR3 bases: TGTGCCAGCAGTTTTTCGGGGCTCTACTTTGGCTACACCTTC.

V usage is TRBV5-1 and J usage is TRBJ2-7; D might be TRBD2 (5 bases). V lost 2 bases to trimming and J lost 5 bases, with 17 bases between them. Germline V gene lookup returns CDR1 SGHRS and CDR2 YFSETQ. The CDR3 totals 15 residues. Here the CDR3 reads CASSFKDYAFDEQYF. The CDR3 nucleotides are TGCGCCAGCAGCTTCAAAGACTACGCCTTCGACGAGCAGTACTTC. The complete variable domain, with remaining parts taken from reference TRBV5-1 and TRBJ2-7, reads KAGVTQTPRYLIKTRGQQVTLSCSPISGHRSVSWYQQTPGQGLQFLFEYFSETQRNKGNFPGRFSGRQFSNSRSEMNVSTLELGDSALYLCASSFKDYAFDEQYFGPGTRLTVT.

This chain links TRBV19 with TRBJ1-2, with D possibly matching TRBD1 (5 bases). Germline CDR1 LNHDA, CDR2 SQIVND (reference sequence). The CDR3 spans 13 residues. V lost 1 base, J lost 7 bases, and 10 bases lay in between. The CDR3 region is CASSIAQGGGYTF. CDR3 nucleotides: TGTGCCAGTAGTATAGCCCAGGGAGGTGGCTACACCTTC.

The chain couples TRBV5-1 to TRBJ1-2, with a possible D match to TRBD1 (6 bases). The CDR3 sequence is 16 residues long. V was cut by 3 bases and J by 1 base, with 16 bases left in between. Looked up from germline, CDR1 is SGHRS and CDR2 is YFSETQ. The CDR3, as DNA: TGCGCCAGCAGCTACAACAGGGAGCCCCATAACTATGGCTACACCTTC. It is translated as CASSYNREPHNYGYTF.